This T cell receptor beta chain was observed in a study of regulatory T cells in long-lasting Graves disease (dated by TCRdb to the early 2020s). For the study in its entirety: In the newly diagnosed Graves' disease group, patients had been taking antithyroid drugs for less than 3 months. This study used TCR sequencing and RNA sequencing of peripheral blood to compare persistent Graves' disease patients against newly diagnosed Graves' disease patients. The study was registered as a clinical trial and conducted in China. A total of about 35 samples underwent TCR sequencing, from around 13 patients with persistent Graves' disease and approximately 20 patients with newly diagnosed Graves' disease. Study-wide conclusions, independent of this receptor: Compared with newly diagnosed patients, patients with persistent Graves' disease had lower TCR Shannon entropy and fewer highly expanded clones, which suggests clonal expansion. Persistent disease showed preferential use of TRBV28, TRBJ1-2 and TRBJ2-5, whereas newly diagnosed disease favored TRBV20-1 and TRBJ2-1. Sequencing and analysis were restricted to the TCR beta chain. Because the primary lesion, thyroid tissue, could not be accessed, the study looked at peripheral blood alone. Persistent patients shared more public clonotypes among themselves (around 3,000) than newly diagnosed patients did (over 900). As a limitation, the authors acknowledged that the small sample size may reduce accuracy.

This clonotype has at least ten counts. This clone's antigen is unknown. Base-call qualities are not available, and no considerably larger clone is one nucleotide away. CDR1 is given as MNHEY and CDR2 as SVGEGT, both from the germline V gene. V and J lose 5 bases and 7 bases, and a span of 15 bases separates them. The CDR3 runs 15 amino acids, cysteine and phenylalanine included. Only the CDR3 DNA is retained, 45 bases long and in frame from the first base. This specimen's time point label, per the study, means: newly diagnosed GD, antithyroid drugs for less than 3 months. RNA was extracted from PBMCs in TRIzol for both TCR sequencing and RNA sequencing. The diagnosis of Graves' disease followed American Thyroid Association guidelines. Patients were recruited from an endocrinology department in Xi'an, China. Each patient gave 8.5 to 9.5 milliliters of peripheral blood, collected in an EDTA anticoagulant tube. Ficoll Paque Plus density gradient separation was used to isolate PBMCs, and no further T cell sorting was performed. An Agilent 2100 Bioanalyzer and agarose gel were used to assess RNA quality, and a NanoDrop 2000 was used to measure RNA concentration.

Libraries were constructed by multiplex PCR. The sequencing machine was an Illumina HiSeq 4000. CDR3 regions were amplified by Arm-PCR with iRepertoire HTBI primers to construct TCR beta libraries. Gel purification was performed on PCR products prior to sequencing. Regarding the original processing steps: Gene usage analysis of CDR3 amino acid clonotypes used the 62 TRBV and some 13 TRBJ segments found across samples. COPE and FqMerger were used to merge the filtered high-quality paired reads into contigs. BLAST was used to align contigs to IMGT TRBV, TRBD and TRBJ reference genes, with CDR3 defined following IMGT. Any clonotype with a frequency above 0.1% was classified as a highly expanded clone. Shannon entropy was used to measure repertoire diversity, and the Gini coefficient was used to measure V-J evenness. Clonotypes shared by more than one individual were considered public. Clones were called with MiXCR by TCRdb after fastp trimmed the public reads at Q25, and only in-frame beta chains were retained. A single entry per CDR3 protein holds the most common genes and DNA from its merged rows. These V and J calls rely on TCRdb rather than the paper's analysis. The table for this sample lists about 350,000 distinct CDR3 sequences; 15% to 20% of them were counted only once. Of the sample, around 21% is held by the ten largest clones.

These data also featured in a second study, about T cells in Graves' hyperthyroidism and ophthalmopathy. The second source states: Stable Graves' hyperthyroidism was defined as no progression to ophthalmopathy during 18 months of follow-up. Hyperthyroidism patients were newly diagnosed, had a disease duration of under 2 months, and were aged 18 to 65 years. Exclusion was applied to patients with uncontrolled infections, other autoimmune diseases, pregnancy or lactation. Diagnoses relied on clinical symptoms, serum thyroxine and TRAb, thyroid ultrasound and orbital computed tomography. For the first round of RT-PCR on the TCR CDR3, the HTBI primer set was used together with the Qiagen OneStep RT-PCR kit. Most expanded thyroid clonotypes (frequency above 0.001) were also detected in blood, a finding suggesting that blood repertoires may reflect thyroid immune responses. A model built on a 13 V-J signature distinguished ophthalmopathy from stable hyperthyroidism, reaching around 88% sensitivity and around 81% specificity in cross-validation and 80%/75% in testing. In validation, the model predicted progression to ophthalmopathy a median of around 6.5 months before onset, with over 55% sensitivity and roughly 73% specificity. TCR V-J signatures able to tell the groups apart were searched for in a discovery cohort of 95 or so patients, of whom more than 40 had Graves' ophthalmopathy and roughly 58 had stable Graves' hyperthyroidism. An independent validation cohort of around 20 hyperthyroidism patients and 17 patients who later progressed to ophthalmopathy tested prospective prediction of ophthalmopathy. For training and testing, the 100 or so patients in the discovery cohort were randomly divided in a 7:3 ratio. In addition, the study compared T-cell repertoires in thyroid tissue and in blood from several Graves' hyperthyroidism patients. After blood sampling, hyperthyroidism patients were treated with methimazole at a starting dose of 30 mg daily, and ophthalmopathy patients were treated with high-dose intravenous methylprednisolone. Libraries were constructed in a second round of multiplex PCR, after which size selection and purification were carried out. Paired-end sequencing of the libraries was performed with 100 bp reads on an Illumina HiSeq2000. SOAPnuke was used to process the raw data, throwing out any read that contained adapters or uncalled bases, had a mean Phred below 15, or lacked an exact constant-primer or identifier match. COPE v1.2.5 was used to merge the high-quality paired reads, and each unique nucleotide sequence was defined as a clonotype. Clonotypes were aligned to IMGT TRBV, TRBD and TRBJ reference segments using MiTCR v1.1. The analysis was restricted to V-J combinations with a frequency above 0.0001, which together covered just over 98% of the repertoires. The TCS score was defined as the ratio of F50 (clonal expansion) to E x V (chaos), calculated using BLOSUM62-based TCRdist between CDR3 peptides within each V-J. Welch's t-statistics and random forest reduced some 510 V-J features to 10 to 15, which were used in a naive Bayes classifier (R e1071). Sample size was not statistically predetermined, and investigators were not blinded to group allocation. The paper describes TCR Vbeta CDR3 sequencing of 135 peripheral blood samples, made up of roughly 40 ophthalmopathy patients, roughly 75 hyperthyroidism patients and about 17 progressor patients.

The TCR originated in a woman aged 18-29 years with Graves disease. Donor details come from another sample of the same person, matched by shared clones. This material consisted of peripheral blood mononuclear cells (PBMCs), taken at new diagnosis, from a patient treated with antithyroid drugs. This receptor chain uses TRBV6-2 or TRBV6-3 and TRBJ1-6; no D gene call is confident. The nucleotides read TGTGCCAGCAGTGAAGCAAGAGGTTCCAATTCACCCCTCCACTTT. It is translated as CASSEARGSNSPLHF.